The 14 T cell receptor beta chains listed next were all sequenced from one sample in a study of blood T cell repertoires in COVID-19. Here immunoSEQ multiplex PCR was the method, and the copy in TCRdb shows in-frame clones only, minus some. The repertoire holds about 480,000 clones, with approximately 88% as singletons. The specimen sequenced was peripheral blood. All receptors derive from a woman in her forties or fifties with COVID-19, enrolled during active disease.

Of note for this clone: The same CDR3 also results from other DNA sequences found in this sample. The chain links TRBV7-9 to TRBJ2-3, with D possibly matching TRBD1 (5 bases). With 2 bases removed from V and 3 bases from J, the gap between germline ends came to 6 bases. Germline-derived CDR1 and CDR2 are SEHNR and FQNEAQ (reference sequence). The length of the CDR3 is 13 residues. CDR3 nucleotides: TGTGCCAGCAGCTTACAGGGAACAGATACGCAGTATTTT. It specifies CASSLQGTDTQYF.

The chain uses TRBV4-1 and TRBJ2-1, with D perhaps matching TRBD2 (5 bases). Per the germline V gene, CDR1 is MGHRA and CDR2 is YSYEKL. The CDR3 contains 15 residues. V lost 1 base, J lost 8 bases, and 15 bases lay in between. The CDR3 sequence is CASSQVERTADEQFF. CDR3 nucleotides: TGCGCCAGCAGCCAAGTGGAGCGGACTGCCGATGAGCAGTTCTTC.

This chain joins TRBV30 and TRBJ1-1; TRBD1 is a possible D gene (6 bases). The V gene's germline CDR1 is GTSNPN and CDR2 SVGIG (reference sequence). This CDR3 comprises 12 residues. V lost 4 bases to trimming and J lost 6 bases, with 12 bases between them. The CDR3 region is CAWTGGAAEAFF. The CDR3 DNA follows: TGTGCCTGGACCGGGGGGGCTGCTGAAGCTTTCTTT.

The chain has TRBV2 and TRBJ1-5; no firm D call. CDR1 is SNHLY and CDR2 is FYNNEI in the germline V gene. Trimming cost V 7 bases and J 0 bases, with 10 bases left between them. The CDR3 extends over 14 amino acids. The CDR3 sequence is CASTREFSNQPQHF. CDR3 sequence (DNA): TGTGCCAGCACTAGGGAGTTTAGCAATCAGCCCCAGCATTTT.

The V and J genes are TRBV7-2 and TRBJ2-1; 15 bases are a match to TRBD2. V lost 4 bases, J lost 8 bases, and 6 bases stayed unmatched. The CDR3 is 16 residues long. Germline CDR1 SGHTA, CDR2 FQGNSA. The CDR3 loop is CASSSGLAGGHDEQFF. In nucleotides, the CDR3 is TGTGCCAGCAGCTCGGGACTAGCGGGGGGCCACGATGAGCAGTTCTTC.

The genes are TRBV12-3 or TRBV12-4 and TRBJ2-4; 8 bases agree with TRBD1. V was pared by 6 bases and J by 8 bases, with 6 bases of the junction left unmatched. The CDR3 covers 13 residues. CDR3 region: CASRVQGADIQYF. The DNA of the CDR3 is TGTGCCAGCAGGGTCCAGGGGGCGGACATTCAGTACTTC.

V usage is TRBV30 and J usage is TRBJ2-3; a weak D match, TRBD2 (6 bases). The CDR3 spans 11 residues. Germline V gene lookup returns CDR1 GTSNPN and CDR2 SVGIG (reference sequence). V gave up 8 bases and J gave up 7 bases, with 13 bases separating them. CDR3 loop: CASNGGNTQYF. CDR3 sequence (DNA): TGTGCCAGCAATGGGGGGAATACGCAGTATTTT.

The rearrangement links TRBV2 to TRBJ1-3, with D possibly being TRBD1 (6 bases). The CDR3 spans 15 residues. CDR1 and CDR2 (germline): SNHLY, FYNNEI. Between the trimmed V and J ends, which lost 7 bases and 0 bases, there was a span of 13 bases. CDR3 amino acids: CASIGTRSSGNTIYF. The CDR3 region has the DNA TGTGCCAGCATCGGGACACGGAGCTCTGGAAACACCATATATTTT.

The rearrangement joins TRBV12-5 to TRBJ2-4; 11 positions agree with TRBD1. This CDR3 has 18 residues. The V gene's germline CDR1 is LGHNT and CDR2 FRNRAP. V lost 0 bases and J lost 4; bases outside the gene matches: 8. Here the CDR3 reads CASGLVLAGQGGKNIQYF. In nucleotides, the CDR3 is TGTGCTAGTGGTTTGGTACTCGCGGGACAGGGGGGGAAAAACATTCAGTACTTC.

The CDR3 loop is CASSVASGATGELFF. In nucleotides, the CDR3 is TGTGCCAGCAGCGTGGCTAGCGGGGCCACCGGGGAGCTGTTTTTT. V usage is TRBV9 and J usage is TRBJ2-2; 9 nucleotides agree with TRBD2. CDR3 length: 15 residues. Germline V gene lookup returns CDR1 SGDLS and CDR2 YYNGEE. Trimming cost V 2 bases and J 4 bases; bases outside gene matches: 3.

The CDR3 loop reads CASSPTAPTDTQYF. CDR3 coding DNA: TGTGCCAGCAGCCCCACAGCACCCACAGATACGCAGTATTTT. The chain links TRBV6-5 to TRBJ2-3; no clear D gene. The CDR3 is made up of 14 amino acids. Germline V gene data show CDR1 as MNHEY and CDR2 as SVGAGI. The V and J ends lost 6 bases and 2 bases respectively, with 12 bases between them.

The chain's CDR3 is CASSGRTGDSYEQYF. CDR3 DNA: TGTGCCAGCAGTGGACGGACAGGGGACTCCTACGAGCAGTACTTC. This chain links TRBV25-1 with TRBJ2-7; 9 bases are shared with TRBD1. The V gene end was trimmed by 4 bases and the J gene end by 0 bases; junction bases not matched to a gene: 4. Per germline, CDR1 MGHDK and CDR2 SYGVNS. The CDR3 sequence is 15 residues long.

CDR3 nucleotide sequence: TGCGCCAGCAGCTCTCCCTATGGGCTCCGTTCACCCCTCCACTTT. Translating gives CASSSPYGLRSPLHF. The rearrangement joins TRBV4-1 to TRBJ1-6; D is unclear. The CDR3 is made up of 15 amino acids. Trimming took 5 bases from V and 9 from J, leaving 17 bases between them. The germline CDR1 and CDR2 sequences are MGHRA and YSYEKL.

The chain couples TRBV7-8 to TRBJ1-1, with 11 bases lining up with TRBD1. The CDR3 spans 15 residues. Germline assignment: CDR1 SGHVS and CDR2 FQNEAQ. The junction had 8 bases not matched to a gene; V was cut back by 4 bases and J by 7 bases. CDR3 coding DNA: TGTGCCAGCAGCTCCAGGACAGGGGGCAGCAGTGAAGCTTTCTTT. As protein: CASSSRTGGSSEAFF.